The 14 T cell receptor beta chains below were found in one sample sequenced in a study of T cells in women clearing cervical HPV infection (dated by TCRdb to 2017 to 2018). The library relied on the immunoSEQ multiplex PCR assay. Sourced from immuneACCESS, this table was stored by TCRdb with only in-frame sequences that have V and J called. A share of the clones is absent; for the studies checked, an unresolved V gene accounts for under half, and the remainder has no known explanation. This sample's table lists over 20,000 clones. Together, the top ten hold 3.5% to 4% of the sample. Sequenced: blood buffy coat. The receptors originated from a woman aged 18 to 75 with a cervical HPV16 infection that either progressed to CIN3+ or cleared (not recorded which).

With regard to this clone: The read ends 3 residues before the CDR3 terminus; that terminus is restored from the germline J gene. Other DNA variants within this sample encode the same CDR3. The rearrangement joins TRBV18 to TRBJ1-2; D may be TRBD1 (5 bases). The CDR3 is 14 amino acids. Germline CDR1 is KGHSH and CDR2 is LQKENI. The sequenced CDR3 bases are TGTGCCAGCTCACCAGGGACTAGCGGGGGGATC. This gives the protein CASSPGTSGGI. In full, the CDR3 is CASSPGTSGGIYTF.

About this clone itself: Coverage ceases 3 residues before the CDR3 finishes, and the germline J gene fills in the end. V usage is TRBV5-4 and J usage is TRBJ1-4; D possibly corresponds to TRBD1 (6 bases). Trimming removed 2 bases at V and 7 bases at J, with 15 bases between. The germline V gene encodes CDR1 SGHNT and CDR2 YYREEE (reference sequence). The CDR3 contains 15 residues. CDR3 DNA (partial): TGTGCCAGCAGCTTACAAGAGGGGGTACGTGAAAAA. Translated: CASSLQEGVREK. Given in full, the CDR3 is CASSLQEGVREKLFF. Together with reference TRBV5-4 and TRBJ1-4, the CDR3 gives the full variable domain: ETGVTQSPTHLIKTRGQQVTLRCSSQSGHNTVSWYQQALGQGPQFIFQYYREEENGRGNFPPRFSGLQFPNYSSELNVNALELDDSALYLCASSLQEGVREKLFFGSGTQLSVL.

For this clone: The read falls 3 residues short of the CDR3 end, and the missing part is taken from the germline J gene. The chain couples TRBV6-4 to TRBJ2-3; 14 bases are shared with TRBD2. The CDR3 runs to 16 residues. J lost 6 bases, V lost 3 bases, and 5 bases had no gene match. The germline gives CDR1 MRHNA, CDR2 SNTAGT. The DNA read from the CDR3 is TGTGCCAGCAGTGAGACTAGCGGGGGGGGCCCCGATACG. Translated, it gives CASSETSGGGPDT. The full-length CDR3 reads as CASSETSGGGPDTQYF.

Concerning this clone itself: The read is 3 residues too short to cover the CDR3 end, so that end is filled in from the germline J gene. The J gene is TRBJ2-7, the V gene TRBV4-2; 7 positions match TRBD2. This CDR3 contains 15 residues. V lost 5 bases to trimming and J lost 5 bases; unmatched junction nucleotides: 12. Per the germline V gene, CDR1 is LGHNA and CDR2 is YNFKEQ. The covered CDR3 bases are TGTGCCAGCAGCAGTAGCGGGCCACCTAGGGACGAG. Protein sequence: CASSSSGPPRDE. The whole CDR3 protein is CASSSSGPPRDEQYF.

Worth noting for this clone: Read data end 3 residues before the CDR3 end; the end is taken from the germline J gene. V usage is TRBV7-9 and J usage is TRBJ1-2; D is possibly TRBD1 (6 bases). The germline V gene has CDR1 SEHNR and CDR2 FQNEAQ (reference sequence). The V end lost 4 bases, the J end lost 3 bases, and 15 bases lay between the germline ends. This CDR3 is built from 15 residues. CDR3 DNA, as far as it was read: TGTGCCAGCAGCTACGAGACGACAGGCCACTATGGC. This sequence encodes CASSYETTGHYG. The CDR3 as a whole reads CASSYETTGHYGYTF.

As concerns this clone: The read finishes 3 residues shy of the CDR3 end, and the germline J gene is used to complete it. The rearrangement uses TRBV7-9 and TRBJ2-2, with D unclear. The germline V gene has CDR1 SEHNR and CDR2 FQNEAQ (reference sequence). This CDR3 is built from 15 residues. The V and J ends lost 2 bases and 1 base respectively, with 8 bases between them. CDR3 sequence reads: CASSLFDKNTGELFF. CDR3 DNA (partial): TGTGCCAGCAGCTTATTTGACAAGAACACCGGGGAG. The complete variable domain, with remaining parts taken from reference TRBV7-9 and TRBJ2-2, reads DTGVSQNPRHKITKRGQNVTFRCDPISEHNRLYWYRQTLGQGPEFLTYFQNEAQLEKSRLLSDRFSAERPKGSFSTLEIQRTEQGDSAMYLCASSLFDKNTGELFFGEGSRLTVL.

Notes on this clone: The read terminates 3 residues ahead of where the CDR3 ends, so the germline J gene completes it. The V gene is TRBV20-1, the J gene TRBJ2-3; D may be TRBD1 (5 bases). This CDR3 comprises 16 residues. Trimming left V 5 bases short and J 4 bases short, with 22 bases between. Germline CDR1 reads DFQATT; CDR2 reads SNEGSKA (reference sequence). The part of the CDR3 DNA that was read is TGCAGTGCTCACCCACTACCCGACAGCGCCCCAGATACG. Its translation is CSAHPLPDSAPDT. The whole CDR3 reads CSAHPLPDSAPDTQYF.

CDR3 DNA, as far as it was read: TGTGCCAGCCATCCGCCCGGGGGTTTAGATACG. Its translation: CASHPPGGLDT. The entire CDR3 reads CASHPPGGLDTQYF. The chain joins TRBV6-2 or TRBV6-3 to TRBJ2-3; a weak D match, TRBD2 (6 bases). The observed sequence ends 3 residues before the CDR3 terminus, with the missing tail filled in from the germline J gene. V lost 8 bases, J lost 5 bases, and 17 bases lay in between. Germline V CDR1 and CDR2: MNHEY, SVGEGT. This CDR3 contains 14 residues.

In the case of this clone: The CDR3 extends 3 residues past the end of the read, so its final part is completed from the germline J gene. J is TRBJ1-4 and V is TRBV2; no clear D gene. From germline, CDR1 is SNHLY and CDR2 FYNNEI. The CDR3 runs to 16 residues. Trimming pared 2 bases from V and 4 bases from J, leaving 14 bases between. CDR3 sequence reads: CASSESGRLGNEKLFF. The DNA read from the CDR3 is TGTGCCAGCAGTGAATCCGGCAGGCTGGGTAATGAAAAA.

CDR3 DNA (partial): TGTGCCAGCAGTTACCCGCTGAGCGGTGAC. As protein: CASSYPLSGD. The full CDR3 protein is CASSYPLSGDYTF. This chain uses TRBV6-2 or TRBV6-3 with TRBJ1-2; D unclear. The read ends 3 residues shy of where the CDR3 ends; the end is completed using the germline J gene. The CDR3 runs 13 residues. Germline V lookup: CDR1 MNHEY, CDR2 SVGEGT.

Concerning this clone itself: The observed sequence ends 3 residues before the CDR3 terminus, with the missing tail filled in from the germline J gene. The chain combines TRBV29-1 with TRBJ2-5, with a tentative D call TRBD2 (6 bases). The CDR3 length is 15 residues. Germline loops: CDR1 SQVTM, CDR2 ANQGSEA. V lost 7 bases and J lost 6, with 24 bases in between. The CDR3 region is CSAEGSLASRKTQYF. The sequenced CDR3 bases are TGCAGCGCCGAAGGTAGTCTAGCGTCTCGAAAGACC.

CDR3 sequence reads: CASSYSFRGSYEQYF. CDR3 DNA (partial): TGTGCCAGCAGTTACTCTTTTCGGGGTTCCTACGAG. The rearrangement uses TRBV6-2 or TRBV6-3 and TRBJ2-7; the D gene is possibly TRBD2 (5 bases). The observed sequence ends 3 residues before the CDR3 terminus, with the missing tail filled in from the germline J gene. This CDR3 region has 15 residues. CDR1 MNHEY and CDR2 SVGEGT come from the germline V gene. V dropped 0 bases and J dropped 1 base, with 10 bases sitting between them.

To note about this clone: The CDR3 extends 3 residues past the end of the read, so its final part is completed from the germline J gene. The chain has TRBV19 and TRBJ2-7; D is perhaps TRBD1 (5 bases). This CDR3 has 15 residues. CDR1 and CDR2 from the germline V gene are LNHDA and SQIVND (reference sequence). With 5 bases removed from V and 2 bases from J, the gap between germline ends came to 16 bases. CDR3 DNA (partial): TGTGCCAGTAGTCCATTGCCCGGACAACCCTACGAG. It specifies CASSPLPGQPYE. Given in full, the CDR3 is CASSPLPGQPYEQYF.

Here the CDR3 reads CASDIITEANYGYTF. CDR3 bases read: TGTGCCAGCGATATCATAACTGAAGCTAACTATGGC. J is TRBJ1-2 and V is TRBV5-6; D uncertain. The read ends 3 residues early relative to the CDR3; the germline J gene fills the gap. Germline lookup yields CDR1 SGHDT and CDR2 YYEEEE. The CDR3 runs to 15 residues. Deletions cut 7 bases from V and 0 bases from J, with 16 bases between. Combining the CDR3 with reference TRBV5-6 and TRBJ1-2 gives the whole variable domain DAGVTQSPTHLIKTRGQQVTLRCSPKSGHDTVSWYQQALGQGPQFIFQYYEEEERQRGNFPDRFSGHQFPNYSSELNVNALLLGDSALYLCASDIITEANYGYTFGSGTRLTVV.